The rows below give T cell receptor beta chains drawn from one sample of a study of beta chain features in type 1 diabetes. Sequenced by immunoSEQ multiplex PCR; TCRdb stores in-frame clones only, minus some. This table holds about 660,000 clones, around an eighth found once. The sequencing sample was made of naive CD4+ T cells from blood. The receptors were gathered from a man younger than 35 with type 1 diabetes. Each CDR3 is given with its conserved first and last residue. A D gene is named only where the DNA matches it firmly. Clone size is given for some rows only: seen once, a few or many times, or a class if the clone is expanded.

j_gene | abundance | v_gene | d_gene | CDR3aa | CDR3nt
TRBJ2-2 | few | TRBV27 | . | CASSLWGPGELFF | TGTGCCAGCAGTTTATGGGGACCCGGGGAGCTGTTTTTT
TRBJ2-1 | . | TRBV14 | TRBD2 | CASSQETGTSGWPSYNEQFF | TGTGCCAGCAGCCAAGAAACGGGGACTAGCGGGTGGCCTTCCTACAATGAGCAGTTCTTC
TRBJ2-1 | . | TRBV2 | . | CASLETGAYNEQFF | TGTGCCAGCCTCGAGACAGGAGCCTACAATGAGCAGTTCTTC
TRBJ2-2 | . | TRBV4-1 | . | CASSQLRAGLSTGELFF | TGCGCCAGCAGCCAACTCCGGGCCGGCTTAAGCACCGGGGAGCTGTTTTTT
TRBJ1-5 | . | TRBV9 | TRBD1 | CASSPGTGAAQPQHF | TGTGCCAGCAGCCCTGGGACAGGGGCCGCTCAGCCCCAGCATTTT
TRBJ2-4 | few | TRBV30 | TRBD2 | CAWSAGLAGGSDIQYF | TGTGCCTGGAGTGCGGGACTAGCGGGAGGATCAGACATTCAGTACTTC
TRBJ1-2 | few | TRBV30 | TRBD1 | CAGQGGISGYTF | TGTGCCGGACAGGGGGGAATATCTGGCTACACCTTC
TRBJ2-3 | . | TRBV6-1 | TRBD2 | CASRRLAGADTQYF | TGTGCCAGCAGAAGACTAGCGGGAGCAGATACGCAGTATTTT
TRBJ1-5 | . | TRBV5-6 | . | CASSLWRVNQPQHF | TGTGCCAGCAGCTTGTGGAGGGTTAATCAGCCCCAGCATTTT
TRBJ1-3 | few | TRBV9 | . | CASSVGSPGNTIYF | TGTGCCAGCAGCGTTGGATCCCCTGGAAACACCATATATTTT
TRBJ2-1 | few | TRBV6-1 | . | CASSGTVKNEQFF | TGTGCCAGCAGTGGGACAGTAAAGAATGAGCAGTTCTTC
TRBJ2-7 | . | TRBV6-6 | TRBD1 | CASSPDRGLYEQYF | TGTGCCAGCAGCCCCGACAGGGGCCTTTACGAGCAGTACTTC
TRBJ2-6 | . | TRBV5-1 | . | CASGPGSLYSGANVLTF | TGCGCCAGCGGGCCGGGCAGCCTTTACTCTGGGGCCAACGTCCTGACTTTC
TRBJ2-2 | few | TRBV12-5 | TRBD1 | CASGLDPRTGGNTGELFF | TGTGCTAGTGGTTTGGACCCTCGGACAGGGGGAAACACCGGGGAGCTGTTTTTT
TRBJ2-5 | . | TRBV5-1 | TRBD2 | CASSLAGGSVETQYF | TGCGCCAGCAGCTTGGCCGGCGGGAGCGTGGAGACCCAGTACTTC
TRBJ1-1 | few | TRBV30 | . | CAWIGWDTEAFF | TGTGCCTGGATTGGGTGGGACACTGAAGCTTTCTTT
TRBJ2-2 | few | TRBV29-1 | . | CSVLGGQGVATGELFF | TGCAGCGTTCTCGGCGGCCAGGGTGTGGCCACCGGGGAGCTGTTTTTT
TRBJ1-1 | . | TRBV27 | . | CASSFFPLNSTAEAFF | TGTGCCAGCAGTTTTTTCCCTCTAAACAGCACCGCTGAAGCTTTCTTT
TRBJ2-5 | . | TRBV5-1 | . | CASSPGRETQYF | TGCGCCAGCAGCCCTGGGCGGGAGACCCAGTACTTC
TRBJ1-1 | . | TRBV6-5 | . | CASNLLPRGSTEAFF | TGTGCCAGCAATCTCCTCCCTCGGGGTAGCACTGAAGCTTTCTTT
TRBJ2-7 | . | TRBV29-1 | TRBD2 | CSVGPSGVTYEQYF | TGCAGCGTGGGTCCTAGCGGGGTTACCTACGAGCAGTACTTC
TRBJ1-5 | few | TRBV14 | . | CASSPDSNQPQHF | TGTGCCAGCAGCCCGGATAGCAATCAGCCCCAGCATTTT
TRBJ2-7 | . | TRBV7-3 | . | CASSSGPTYEQYF | TGTGCCAGCAGCTCGGGGCCCACCTACGAGCAGTACTTC
TRBJ2-5 | few | TRBV21-1 | . | CASSPNAASTATQYF | TGTGCCAGCAGCCCTAACGCCGCGTCGACGGCGACCCAGTACTTC
TRBJ2-5 | . | TRBV30 | . | CAWSPRGETQYF | TGTGCCTGGAGTCCTCGGGGAGAGACCCAGTACTTC
TRBJ1-2 | few | TRBV25-1 | . | CASSERRGGSYGYTF | TGTGCCAGCAGTGAACGGCGAGGAGGGAGCTATGGCTACACCTTC
TRBJ1-1 | few | TRBV13 | . | CASRWSTEAFF | TGTGCCAGCCGATGGTCGACTGAAGCTTTCTTT
TRBJ1-6 | . | TRBV5-4 | . | CASSLSGVNSPLHF | TGTGCCAGCAGCTTGTCAGGGGTTAATTCACCCCTCCACTTT
TRBJ1-2 | . | TRBV6-5 | . | CASNSPGIGYTF | TGTGCCAGCAACTCACCGGGGATAGGCTACACCTTC
TRBJ2-7 | . | TRBV7-2 | . | CASSLGAAAYEQYF | TGTGCCAGCAGCTTAGGTGCAGCTGCCTACGAGCAGTACTTC
TRBJ1-1 | few | TRBV18 | TRBD1 | CASSPTGTGGLGTEAFF | TGTGCCAGCTCACCAACCGGGACAGGGGGCTTGGGGACTGAAGCTTTCTTT
TRBJ1-2 | . | TRBV5-6 | . | CASSLGGGYTF | TGTGCCAGCAGCTTGGGTGGAGGCTACACCTTC
TRBJ2-2 | few | TRBV9 | . | CASSESGYGTGELFF | TGTGCCAGCAGCGAAAGCGGGTATGGCACCGGGGAGCTGTTTTTT
TRBJ1-4 | few | TRBV7-9 | TRBD1 | CASSRQGNEKLFF | TGTGCCAGCAGCAGACAGGGGAATGAAAAACTGTTTTTT
TRBJ1-1 | . | TRBV14 | . | CASSQFPSTVSEAFF | TGTGCCAGCAGCCAGTTCCCTAGTACGGTTTCTGAAGCTTTCTTT
TRBJ2-7 | . | TRBV29-1 | . | CSAGGSADVYEQYF | TGCAGCGCCGGCGGGTCCGCCGACGTCTACGAGCAGTACTTC
TRBJ2-6 | few | TRBV7-2 | . | CASSLKGGLKVGNVLTF | TGTGCCAGCAGCTTAAAAGGCGGGTTAAAGGTCGGCAACGTCCTGACTTTC
TRBJ1-4 | . | TRBV6-5 | . | CASRAFGRGEEKLFF | TGTGCCAGCAGGGCCTTTGGTAGGGGTGAGGAAAAACTGTTTTTT
TRBJ1-2 | few | TRBV6-1 | . | CASSERVNYGYTF | TGTGCCAGCAGTGAACGAGTTAACTATGGCTACACCTTC
TRBJ2-1 | . | TRBV6-5 | TRBD2 | CASSYAGTSGRNEQFF | TGTGCCAGCAGTTACGCCGGGACTAGCGGGAGGAATGAGCAGTTCTTC
TRBJ2-1 | few | TRBV18 | TRBD2 | CASCGLAATNEQFF | TGTGCCAGCTGCGGACTAGCGGCAACCAATGAGCAGTTCTTC
TRBJ2-7 | . | TRBV15 | . | CATSRDRGRGYEQYF | TGTGCCACCAGCAGAGATAGGGGCCGGGGCTACGAGCAGTACTTC
TRBJ2-6 | . | TRBV7-3 | . | CASSRAGGLLTF | TGTGCCAGCAGCCGCGCTGGCGGGCTCCTGACTTTC
TRBJ2-1 | . | TRBV5-4 | . | CASSLDGLEQFF | TGTGCCAGCAGCTTGGACGGATTAGAGCAGTTCTTC
TRBJ1-5 | few | TRBV28 | . | CASSPHDSLNQPQHF | TGTGCCAGCAGTCCCCACGACAGCCTCAATCAGCCCCAGCATTTT
TRBJ1-3 | . | TRBV7-9 | . | CASSFQTWSRNTIYF | TGTGCCAGCAGCTTCCAGACCTGGTCGAGAAACACCATATATTTT
TRBJ1-5 | few | TRBV28 | . | CASGGNQPQHF | TGTGCCAGCGGGGGGAATCAGCCCCAGCATTTT
TRBJ2-2 | few | TRBV30 | TRBD1 | CAWSDRTGQGGTGELFF | TGTGCCTGGAGTGACCGGACAGGGCAGGGGGGCACCGGGGAGCTGTTTTTT
TRBJ1-2 | few | TRBV30 | . | CAALGGYTF | TGTGCCGCCCTTGGTGGCTACACCTTC